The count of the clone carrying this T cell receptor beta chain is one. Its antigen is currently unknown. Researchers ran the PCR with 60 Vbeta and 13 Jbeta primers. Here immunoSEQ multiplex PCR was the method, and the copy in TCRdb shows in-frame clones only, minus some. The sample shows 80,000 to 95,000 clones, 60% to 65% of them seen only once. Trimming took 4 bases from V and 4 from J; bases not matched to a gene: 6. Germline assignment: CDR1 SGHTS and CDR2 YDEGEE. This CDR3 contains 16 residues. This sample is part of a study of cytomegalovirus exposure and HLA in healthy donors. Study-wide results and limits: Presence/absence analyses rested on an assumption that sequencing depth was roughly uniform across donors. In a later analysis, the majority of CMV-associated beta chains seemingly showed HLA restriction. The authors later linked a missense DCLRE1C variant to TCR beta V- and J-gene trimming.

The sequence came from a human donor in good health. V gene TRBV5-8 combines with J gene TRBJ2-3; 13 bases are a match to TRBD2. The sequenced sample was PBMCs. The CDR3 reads CASSPGTSGVSDTQYF. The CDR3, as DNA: TGTGCCAGCAGCCCCGGGACTAGCGGGGTGTCAGATACGCAGTATTTT.